The T cell receptor beta chain described here comes from a study of CD8 T cells in ankylosing spondylitis. Whole-study results and caveats: Disease-linked clones bore a CD8+ phenotype, appearing relatively rarely in peripheral blood. A motif of eight or nine highly homologous TCR beta variants was seen as apparently characteristic of ankylosing spondylitis blood.

Construction of TCR beta libraries was performed using quantitative 5'-RACE with molecular barcodes. TCRdb re-analysed the 5' RACE reads in MiXCR, keeping a single row per CDR3 protein. The data hold approximately 110,000 distinct CDR3 sequences, with about 25% observed a single time. The CDR3 has 14 residues. Per germline, CDR1 MNHNS and CDR2 SASEGT. V lost 2 bases, J lost 3 bases, and 2 bases stayed unmatched. In this sample, this clonotype turned up many times. What it binds is unknown. The source of this sequence is a male donor with ankylosing spondylitis. The chain combines TRBV6-1 with TRBJ1-2; the match to TRBD1 covers 8 bases. Sequencing was carried out using synovial fluid, either unsorted or a sorted T cell fraction (not recorded which). The CDR3 DNA sequence: TGTGCCAGCAGTGAAAGCAGGGGGCACTATGGCTACACCTTC. It translates to CASSESRGHYGYTF.